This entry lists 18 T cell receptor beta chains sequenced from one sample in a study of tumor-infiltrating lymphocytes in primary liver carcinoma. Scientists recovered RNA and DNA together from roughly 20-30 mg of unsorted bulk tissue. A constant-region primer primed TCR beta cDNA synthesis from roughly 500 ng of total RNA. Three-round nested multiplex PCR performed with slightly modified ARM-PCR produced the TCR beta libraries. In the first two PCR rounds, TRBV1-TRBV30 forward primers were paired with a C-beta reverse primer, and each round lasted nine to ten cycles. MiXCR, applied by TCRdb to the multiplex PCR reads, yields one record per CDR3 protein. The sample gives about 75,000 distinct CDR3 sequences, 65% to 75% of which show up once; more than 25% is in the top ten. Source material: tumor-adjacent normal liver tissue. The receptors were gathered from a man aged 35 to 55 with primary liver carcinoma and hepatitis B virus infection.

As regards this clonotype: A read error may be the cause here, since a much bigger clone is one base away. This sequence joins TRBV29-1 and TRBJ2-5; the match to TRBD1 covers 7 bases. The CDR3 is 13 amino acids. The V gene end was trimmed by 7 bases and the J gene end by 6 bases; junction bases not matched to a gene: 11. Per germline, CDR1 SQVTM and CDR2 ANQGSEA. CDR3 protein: CSGIQGTGKTQYF. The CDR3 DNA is TGCAGCGGCATACAGGGGACGGGAAAGACCCAGTACTTC.

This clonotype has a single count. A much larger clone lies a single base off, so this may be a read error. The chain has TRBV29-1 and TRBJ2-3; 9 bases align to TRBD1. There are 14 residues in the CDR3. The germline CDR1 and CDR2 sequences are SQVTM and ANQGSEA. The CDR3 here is CSVETGGVTDAQYF. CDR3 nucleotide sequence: TGCAGCGTCGAAACAGGGGGCGTCACAGATGCGCAGTATTTT.

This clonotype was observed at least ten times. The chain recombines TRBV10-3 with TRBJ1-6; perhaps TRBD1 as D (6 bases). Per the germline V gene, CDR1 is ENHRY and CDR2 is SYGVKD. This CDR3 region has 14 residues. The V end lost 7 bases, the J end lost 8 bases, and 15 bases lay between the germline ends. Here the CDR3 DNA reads TGTGCCATCAAAGATACAGGGTGGGATTCACCCCTCCACTTT. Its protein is CAIKDTGWDSPLHF.

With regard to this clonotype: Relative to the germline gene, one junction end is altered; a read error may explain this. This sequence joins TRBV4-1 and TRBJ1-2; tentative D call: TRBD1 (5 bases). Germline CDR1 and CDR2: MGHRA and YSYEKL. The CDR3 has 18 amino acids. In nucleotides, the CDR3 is TGCGCCAGCAGTCATGTTGGGAGAGGGGCTGTAGCTAAGTATGGCTACACCTTC. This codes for CASSHVGRGAVAKYGYTF.

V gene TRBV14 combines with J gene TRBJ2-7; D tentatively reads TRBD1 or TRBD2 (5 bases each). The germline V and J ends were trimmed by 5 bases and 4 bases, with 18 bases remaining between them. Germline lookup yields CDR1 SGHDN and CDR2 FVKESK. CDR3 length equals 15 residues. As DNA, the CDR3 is TGTGCCAGCAGCTTCTCGGGACGGAAATTATACGAGCAGTACTTC. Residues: CASSFSGRKLYEQYF.

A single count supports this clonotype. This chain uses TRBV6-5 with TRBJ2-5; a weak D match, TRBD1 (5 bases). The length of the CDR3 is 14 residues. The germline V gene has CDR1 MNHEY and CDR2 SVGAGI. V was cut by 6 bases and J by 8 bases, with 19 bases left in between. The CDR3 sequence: CASSPQGRQATQYF. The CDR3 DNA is TGTGCCAGCAGCCCGCAGGGTCGGCAGGCTACCCAGTACTTC.

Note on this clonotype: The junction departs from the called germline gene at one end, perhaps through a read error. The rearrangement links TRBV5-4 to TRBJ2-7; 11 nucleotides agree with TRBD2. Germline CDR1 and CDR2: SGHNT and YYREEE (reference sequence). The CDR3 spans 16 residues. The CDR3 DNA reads TGTGCCAGCAGCGATCCGGGACTAGCGGTAGGCTACGAGCAGTGCTTC. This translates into CASSDPGLAVGYEQCF.

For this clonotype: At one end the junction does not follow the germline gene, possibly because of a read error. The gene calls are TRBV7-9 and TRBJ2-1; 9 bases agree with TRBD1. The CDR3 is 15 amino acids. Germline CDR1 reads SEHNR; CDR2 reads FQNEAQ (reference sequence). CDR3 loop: CVSSIYRGQRNEQFF. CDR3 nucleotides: TGTGTCAGCAGCATATACAGGGGGCAGAGGAATGAGCAGTTCTTC. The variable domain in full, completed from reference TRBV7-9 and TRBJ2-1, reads DTGVSQNPRHKITKRGQNVTFRCDPISEHNRLYWYRQTLGQGPEFLTYFQNEAQLEKSRLLSDRFSAERPKGSFSTLEIQRTEQGDSAMYLCVSSIYRGQRNEQFFGPGTRLTVL.

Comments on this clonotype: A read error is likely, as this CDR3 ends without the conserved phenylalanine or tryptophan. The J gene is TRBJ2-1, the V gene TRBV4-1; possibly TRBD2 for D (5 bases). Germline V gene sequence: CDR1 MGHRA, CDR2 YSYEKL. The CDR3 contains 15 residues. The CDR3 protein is CISSQGPSSYNEQFL. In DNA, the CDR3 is TGCATCAGCAGCCAAGGTCCTAGCTCCTACAATGAACAGTTCTTG.

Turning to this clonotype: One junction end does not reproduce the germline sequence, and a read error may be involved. The CDR3 here is CAGSGGLETQYF. CDR3 sequence (DNA): TGTGCCGGCAGTGGCGGGCTGGAGACCCAGTACTTT. The chain uses TRBV6-5 and TRBJ2-5, with D tentatively TRBD2 (5 bases). CDR1 is MNHEY and CDR2 is SVGAGI in the germline V gene. The CDR3 loop spans 12 amino acids.

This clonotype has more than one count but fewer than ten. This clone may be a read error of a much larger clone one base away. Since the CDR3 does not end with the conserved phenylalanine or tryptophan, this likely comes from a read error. The CDR3 DNA sequence: TGTGCCTGGAGCGTATCGGGGCCGAACACTGAAGCTTTCTGT. Translating gives CAWSVSGPNTEAFC. The V gene is TRBV30, the J gene TRBJ1-1; possibly TRBD1 for D (5 bases). Germline V gene sequence: CDR1 GTSNPN, CDR2 SVGIG (reference sequence). Trimming stripped 3 bases from V and 1 base from J, with 12 bases between. CDR3 length equals 14 residues.

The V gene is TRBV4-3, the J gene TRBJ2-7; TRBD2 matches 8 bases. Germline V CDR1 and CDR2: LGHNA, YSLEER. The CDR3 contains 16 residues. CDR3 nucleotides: TGCGCCGGCAGCCCGGAACTAGCGGTCGCATCCTACGAGCAGTACGTC. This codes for CAGSPELAVASYEQYV.

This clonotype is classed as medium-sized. CDR3 in amino acids: CASSRTSEYYEQYF. The CDR3 region has the DNA TGTGCCAGCAGCCGGACTAGCGAGTACTACGAGCAGTACTTC. The J gene is TRBJ2-7, the V gene TRBV7-9, with 9 bases fitting TRBD2. The CDR3 runs 14 residues. The V and J ends lost 5 bases and 3 bases, in that order; junction bases with no gene match: 5. The germline gives CDR1 SEHNR, CDR2 FQNEAQ (reference sequence).

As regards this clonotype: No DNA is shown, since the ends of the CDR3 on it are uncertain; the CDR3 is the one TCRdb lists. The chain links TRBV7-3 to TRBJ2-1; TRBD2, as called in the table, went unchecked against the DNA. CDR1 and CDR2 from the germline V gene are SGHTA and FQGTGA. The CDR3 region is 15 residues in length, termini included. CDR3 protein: CASSFAGGSYNEKFF.

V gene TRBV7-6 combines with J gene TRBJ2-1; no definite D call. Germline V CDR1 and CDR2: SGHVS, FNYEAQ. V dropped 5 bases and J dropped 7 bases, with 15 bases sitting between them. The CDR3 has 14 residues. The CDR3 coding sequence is TGTGCCAGCAGCGACCTAAGTAGGGTAAATGAGCAGTTCTTC. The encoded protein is CASSDLSRVNEQFF. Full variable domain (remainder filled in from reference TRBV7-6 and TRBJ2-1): GAGVSQSPRYKVTKRGQDVALRCDPISGHVSLYWYRQALGQGPEFLTYFNYEAQQDKSGLPNDRFSAERPEGSISTLTIQRTEQRDSAMYRCASSDLSRVNEQFFGPGTRLTVL.

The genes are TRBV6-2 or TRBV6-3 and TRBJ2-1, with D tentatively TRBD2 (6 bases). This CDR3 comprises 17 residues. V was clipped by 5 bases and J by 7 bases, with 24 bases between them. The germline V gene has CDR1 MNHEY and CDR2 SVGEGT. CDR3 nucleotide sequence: TGTGCCAGCAGTCACGGAGAAGGAACGGGACTGGAGAATGAGCAGTTCTTC. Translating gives CASSHGEGTGLENEQFF.

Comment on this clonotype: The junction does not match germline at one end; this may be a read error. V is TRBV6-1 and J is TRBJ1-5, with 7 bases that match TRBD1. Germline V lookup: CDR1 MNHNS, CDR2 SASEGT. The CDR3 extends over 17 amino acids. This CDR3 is CASSERDSRYSNQPQHF. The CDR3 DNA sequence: TGCGCCAGCAGTGAGAGGGACAGCCGGTATAGCAATCAGCCCCAGCATTTT.

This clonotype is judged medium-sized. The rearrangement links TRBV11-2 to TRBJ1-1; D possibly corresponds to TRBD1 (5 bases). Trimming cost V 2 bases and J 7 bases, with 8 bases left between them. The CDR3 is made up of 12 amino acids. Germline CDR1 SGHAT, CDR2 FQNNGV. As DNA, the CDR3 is TGTGCCAGCAGCTTATCAGGGTATGAAGCTTTCTTT. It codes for CASSLSGYEAFF.